Here is one T cell receptor beta chain with its context. This sample was taken from a study of blood T cell repertoires in COVID-19. Background on the study: The samples span acute and convalescent COVID-19 from the United States, Italy and Spain. In each case, the material was cDNA or gDNA derived from T cells, B-cell-depleted T cells, or PBMCs.

In the study's own analysis: Quantification of nucleated cells was approximated via reference gene primer amplification. The protocol was immunoSEQ multiplex PCR, while the TCRdb copy is restricted to in-frame clones and leaves out a portion. V and J calls and clone size come straight from that table; D and trimming were deduced from the DNA. The sample consists of about 64,000 clones, roughly 85% of them appearing once. Germline-derived CDR1 and CDR2 are SGHTA and FQGTGA. V was trimmed by 2 bases and J by 2 bases, leaving 6 bases between them. CDR3 length equals 13 residues. Material for sequencing was peripheral blood. The rearrangement links TRBV7-3 to TRBJ1-1; D unresolved. The clonotype was recovered from a man aged 35-49 years with acute or convalescent COVID-19. In DNA form, the CDR3 reads TGTGCCAGCAGCTTATTCGGTAACACTGAAGCTTTCTTT. The encoded protein is CASSLFGNTEAFF. Supplemented by reference TRBV7-3 and TRBJ1-1, the full variable domain reads GAGVSQTPSNKVTEKGKYVELRCDPISGHTALYWYRQSLGQGPEFLIYFQGTGAADDSGLPNDRFFAVRPEGSVSTLKIQRTERGDSAVYLCASSLFGNTEAFFGQGTRLTVV.